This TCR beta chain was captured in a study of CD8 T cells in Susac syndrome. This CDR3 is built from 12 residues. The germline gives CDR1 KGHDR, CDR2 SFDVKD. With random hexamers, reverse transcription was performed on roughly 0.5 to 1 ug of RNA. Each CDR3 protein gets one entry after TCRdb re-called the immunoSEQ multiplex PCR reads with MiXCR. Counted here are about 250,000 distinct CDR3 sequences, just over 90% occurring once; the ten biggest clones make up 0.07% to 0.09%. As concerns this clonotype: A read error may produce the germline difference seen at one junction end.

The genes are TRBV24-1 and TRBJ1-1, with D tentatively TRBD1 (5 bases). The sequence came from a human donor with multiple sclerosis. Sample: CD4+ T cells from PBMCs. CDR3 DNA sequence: TGTGCCACCAACTGGGGCAATTTTGAAGCCTTCTTT. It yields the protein CATNWGNFEAFF.